Following are 18 T cell receptor beta chains from one sample sequenced in a study of shared clonotypes between healthy human individuals. TCRdb's table, derived via immunoSEQ multiplex PCR, lists solely in-frame clones and lacks some. Of 2 million to 2.5 million clones in the sample, approximately 96% were seen once. Sequenced: naive CD4+ T cells sorted from blood. The subset is: CD45RA+ positively selected. These receptors originate from a man aged 18-30 years in good health.

A word on this clone: The same CDR3 is also encoded by other DNA sequences in this sample. The rearrangement joins TRBV29-1 to TRBJ2-2; a possible D gene is TRBD1 (5 bases). V lost 6 bases and J lost 2, with 7 bases in between. The germline V gene has CDR1 SQVTM and CDR2 ANQGSEA. This CDR3 has 12 residues. The CDR3 here is CSVTVNTGELFF. The DNA for the CDR3 is TGCAGCGTGACAGTTAACACCGGGGAGCTGTTTTTT.

This sequence joins TRBV2 and TRBJ2-7, with D maybe TRBD2 (6 bases). Germline V lookup: CDR1 SNHLY, CDR2 FYNNEI. Between the trimmed V and J ends, which lost 8 bases and 3 bases, there was a span of 14 bases. The CDR3 totals 13 residues. CDR3: CASQTRGFYEQYF. The CDR3 bases are TGTGCCAGCCAGACGCGGGGATTCTACGAGCAGTACTTC.

The chain links TRBV28 to TRBJ2-2; D not certain. The CDR3 loop spans 14 amino acids. Germline values: CDR1 MDHEN, CDR2 SYDVKM. Trimming cost V 7 bases and J 0 bases, with 9 bases left between them. CDR3 region: CASTWLANTGELFF. The CDR3 region has the DNA TGTGCCAGCACCTGGTTGGCGAACACCGGGGAGCTGTTTTTT.

The rearrangement joins TRBV28 to TRBJ1-4, with D maybe TRBD1 (5 bases). Trimming shortened V by 5 bases and J by 8 bases, and 15 bases separated the two germline ends. The CDR3 extends over 14 amino acids. From germline, CDR1 is MDHEN and CDR2 SYDVKM. The CDR3 DNA reads as TGTGCCAGCAGTCACGACAGCAAGGCGGAAAAACTGTTTTTT. Its translation is CASSHDSKAEKLFF.

The rearrangement links TRBV5-6 to TRBJ1-2; 9 nucleotides align to TRBD1. This CDR3 has 16 amino acids. Germline CDR1 is SGHDT and CDR2 is YYEEEE. The V gene end was trimmed by 0 bases and the J gene end by 5 bases; junction bases not matched to a gene: 8. The chain's CDR3 is CASSLEGTGKDYGYTF. The CDR3 DNA follows: TGTGCCAGCAGCTTGGAAGGGACAGGGAAGGATTATGGCTACACCTTC.

V and J are TRBV6-1 and TRBJ2-7; 8 bases agree with TRBD1. V gave up 2 bases and J gave up 6 bases; unmatched junction bases: 6. This CDR3 has 14 amino acids. Germline CDR1 is MNHNS and CDR2 is SASEGT. CDR3 residues: CASSEKGTGPEQYF. CDR3 in DNA: TGTGCCAGCAGTGAAAAGGGGACAGGTCCCGAGCAGTACTTC.

As DNA, the CDR3 is TGTGCCAGCAGTCCGGGCCTACCCTCCTACGAGCAGTACTTC. Protein sequence: CASSPGLPSYEQYF. The genes are TRBV2 and TRBJ2-7; D uncertain. V was cut by 5 bases and J by 0 bases, with 11 bases left in between. From germline, CDR1 is SNHLY and CDR2 FYNNEI. The CDR3 length is 14 residues.

The chain has TRBV30 and TRBJ1-2; D gene unclear. Trimming removed 4 bases from V and 8 bases from J, with 11 bases in between. Germline V gives CDR1 GTSNPN, CDR2 SVGIG (reference sequence). The CDR3 contains 11 residues. In DNA form, the CDR3 reads TGTGCCTGGACCCTACGCGGGGGCTACACCTTC. Protein product: CAWTLRGGYTF.

The chain is built from TRBV25-1 and TRBJ2-1; TRBD1 might be the D (6 bases). The CDR3 consists of 17 residues. V lost 1 base and J 7 bases, leaving 20 bases between the germline ends. Germline assignment: CDR1 MGHDK and CDR2 SYGVNS. The CDR3: CASSESWRTRQGNEQFF. The CDR3 DNA is TGTGCCAGCAGTGAATCTTGGAGGACACGGCAGGGGAATGAGCAGTTCTTC.

The chain is built from TRBV27 and TRBJ2-3; D may match TRBD1 or TRBD2 (6 bases each). The CDR3 sequence is 16 residues long. Per germline, CDR1 MNHEY and CDR2 SMNVEV (reference sequence). Trimming removed 6 bases from V and 0 bases from J, with 16 bases in between. In DNA, the CDR3 is TGTGCCAGCAGGTCACAGGGACTTTCTAGCACAGATACGCAGTATTTT. Translation gives CASRSQGLSSTDTQYF.

The chain employs TRBV11-3 and TRBJ1-1; D is perhaps TRBD1 (6 bases). V shed 3 bases and J shed 6 bases, with 11 bases lying between them. Per the germline V gene, CDR1 is SGHNT and CDR2 is YENEEA. The CDR3 has 13 residues. The CDR3 DNA is TGTGCCAGCAGCTTGACAGGAGGGGCTGAAGCTTTCTTT. As protein: CASSLTGGAEAFF. Supplemented by reference TRBV11-3 and TRBJ1-1, the full variable domain reads EAGVVQSPRYKIIEKKQPVAFWCNPISGHNTLYWYLQNLGQGPELLIRYENEEAVDDSQLPKDRFSAERLKGVDSTLKIQPAELGDSAVYLCASSLTGGAEAFFGQGTRLTVV.

The rearrangement uses TRBV30 and TRBJ2-2; no clear D. Germline CDR1 GTSNPN, CDR2 SVGIG (reference sequence). V was clipped by 4 bases and J by 5 bases, with 8 bases between them. This CDR3 is 12 amino acids long. The CDR3 nucleotides read TGTGCCTGGACTTTCAGGACCGGGGAGCTGTTTTTT. Protein sequence: CAWTFRTGELFF.

This clone was seen a handful of times. The rearrangement uses TRBV27 and TRBJ1-6; 8 nucleotides match TRBD1. CDR1 and CDR2 from the germline V gene are MNHEY and SMNVEV (reference sequence). J gave up 10 bases and V 5 bases, and 10 bases lay outside the gene matches. The CDR3 is 15 amino acids. Here the CDR3 reads CASSLHQGAGSPLHF. The DNA of the CDR3 is TGTGCCAGCAGTCTCCACCAGGGGGCCGGATCACCCCTCCACTTT.

This chain connects TRBV10-1 to TRBJ1-1, with 7 bases fitting TRBD1. V trimming: 4 bases; J trimming: 3 bases; junction bases outside the gene matches: 5. Germline V lookup: CDR1 WNHNN, CDR2 SYGVQD (reference sequence). The CDR3 is 14 amino acids. Here the CDR3 DNA reads TGCGCCAGCAGTGCCGGGACAGCCGACACTGAAGCTTTCTTT. Protein product: CASSAGTADTEAFF.

This chain connects TRBV21-1 to TRBJ1-1; TRBD1, as called in the table, went unchecked against the DNA. TRBV21-1 is classified as a pseudogene. This CDR3 comprises 14 residues. DNA for the CDR3: TGTGCCAGCCCTTCGCCCACACGTAACACTGAAGCTTTCTTT. Residues: CASPSPTRNTEAFF.

The rearrangement uses TRBV6-1 and TRBJ1-1, with D perhaps matching TRBD1 (5 bases). The germline gives CDR1 MNHNS, CDR2 SASEGT. This CDR3 is built from 13 residues. The ends were cut back, 0 bases at V and 11 bases at J, with 13 bases in the middle. The CDR3 loop reads CASSEARATGAFF. The CDR3 coding sequence is TGTGCCAGCAGTGAAGCCAGGGCAACTGGGGCTTTCTTT.

This chain joins TRBV27 and TRBJ1-1; the D is unclear. The germline V gene has CDR1 MNHEY and CDR2 SMNVEV (reference sequence). The CDR3 covers 14 residues. V was clipped by 3 bases and J by 7 bases, with 15 bases between them. The DNA of the CDR3 is TGTGCCAGCAGTTTTGGGATTGGGTCCGGTGAAGCTTTCTTT. Translation: CASSFGIGSGEAFF.

The V gene is TRBV9, the J gene TRBJ2-1, with a tentative D call TRBD2 (5 bases). V lost 2 bases to trimming and J lost 9 bases, with 45 bases between them. Germline V gene data show CDR1 as SGDLS and CDR2 as YYNGEE. The CDR3 loop spans 24 amino acids. DNA of the CDR3: TGTGCCAGCAGCGTCCCGCTCCCCCCGATCCTGCTTTCTCCTAGCACTAAACCTCTTAGTGAGCAGTTCTTC. This translates into CASSVPLPPILLSPSTKPLSEQFF.